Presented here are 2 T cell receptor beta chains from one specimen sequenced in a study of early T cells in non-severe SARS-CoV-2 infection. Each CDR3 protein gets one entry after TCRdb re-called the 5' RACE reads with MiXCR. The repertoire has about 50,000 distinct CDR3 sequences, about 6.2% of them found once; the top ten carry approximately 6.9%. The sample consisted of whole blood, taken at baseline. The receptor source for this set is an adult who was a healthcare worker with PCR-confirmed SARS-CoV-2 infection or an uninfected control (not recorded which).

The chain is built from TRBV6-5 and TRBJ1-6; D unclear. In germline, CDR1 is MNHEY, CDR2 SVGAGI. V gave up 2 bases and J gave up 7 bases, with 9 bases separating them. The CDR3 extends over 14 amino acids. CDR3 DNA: TGTGCCAGCAGTTACGGCCAGGAGAATTCACCCCTCCACTTT. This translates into CASSYGQENSPLHF.

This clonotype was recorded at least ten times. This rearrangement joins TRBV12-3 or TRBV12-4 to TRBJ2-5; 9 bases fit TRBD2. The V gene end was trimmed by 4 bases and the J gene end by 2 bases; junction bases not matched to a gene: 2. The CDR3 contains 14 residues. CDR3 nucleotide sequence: TGTGCCAGCAGTTCGACTAGCGGTCAAGAGACCCAGTACTTC. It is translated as CASSSTSGQETQYF.